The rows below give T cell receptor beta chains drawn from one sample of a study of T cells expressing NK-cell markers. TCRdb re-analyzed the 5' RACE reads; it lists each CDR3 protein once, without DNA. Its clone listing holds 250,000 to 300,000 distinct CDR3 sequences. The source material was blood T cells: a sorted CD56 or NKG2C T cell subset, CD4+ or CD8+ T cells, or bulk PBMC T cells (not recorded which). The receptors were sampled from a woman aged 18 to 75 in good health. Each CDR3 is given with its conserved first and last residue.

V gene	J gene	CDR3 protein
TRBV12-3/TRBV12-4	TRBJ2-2	CATLSGGKNTGELFF
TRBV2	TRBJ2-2	CASSEQRGTGELFF
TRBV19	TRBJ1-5	CASSPQGAQPQHF
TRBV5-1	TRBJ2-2	CASSRNRGTGELFF
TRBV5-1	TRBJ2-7	CASSLDSTYEQYF
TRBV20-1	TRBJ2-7	CSARDPRTGVSYEQYF
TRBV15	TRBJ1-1	CATSRPEVPLTEAFF
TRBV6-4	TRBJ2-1	CASSRGRGYNEQFF
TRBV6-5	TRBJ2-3	CASSFLSGRVTDTQYF
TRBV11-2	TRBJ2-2	CASSPRTGATGELFF
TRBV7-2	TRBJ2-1	CASSLPRGRRPYNEQFF
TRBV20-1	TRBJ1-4	CSARGLDRSEKLFF
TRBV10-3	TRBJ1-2	CATDSMGYGYTF
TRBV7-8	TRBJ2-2	CASSRGLAGDGELFF
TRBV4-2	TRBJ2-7	CASSQDPQGFSTSAFYEQYF
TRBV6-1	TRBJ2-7	CASSGTLSSYEQYF
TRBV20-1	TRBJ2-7	CSARLPAADEQYF
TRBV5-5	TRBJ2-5	CASSPWTGSQETQYF
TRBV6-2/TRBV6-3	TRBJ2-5	CASRPWREETQYF
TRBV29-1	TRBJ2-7	CSVGGAPYEQYF
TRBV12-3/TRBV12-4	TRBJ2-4	CASSLSGQGAKNIQYF
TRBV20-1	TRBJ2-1	CSARLAGGPLLFF
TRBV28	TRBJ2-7	CASSPGEWEQYF
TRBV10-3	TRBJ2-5	CATRRGETQYF
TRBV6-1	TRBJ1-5	CASSPPTGGMNNQPQHF
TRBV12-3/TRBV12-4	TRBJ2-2	CASSFASGNTGELFF
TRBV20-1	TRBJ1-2	CSGGQAYGYTF
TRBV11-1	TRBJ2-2	CASSRLAGVYTGELFF
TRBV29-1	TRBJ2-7	CSVETSGIYEQYF
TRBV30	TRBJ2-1	CAWSVQSTMYNEQFF
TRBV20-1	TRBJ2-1	CSARDRQGLAYNEQFF
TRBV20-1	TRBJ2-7	CSARLVGLTYEQYF
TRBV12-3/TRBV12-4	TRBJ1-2	CASSFSGQGYGYTF
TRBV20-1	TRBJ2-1	CSARDPGSGTVNNEQFF
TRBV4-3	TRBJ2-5	CASSRIPGTGETQYF
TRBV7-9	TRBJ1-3	CASSVRNSGNTIYF
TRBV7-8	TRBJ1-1	CASSPSVGEAFF
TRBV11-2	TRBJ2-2	CASSPSAGRAGELFF
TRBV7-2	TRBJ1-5	CASSLAPDQPQHF
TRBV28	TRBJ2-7	CASNTPDREAYEQYF
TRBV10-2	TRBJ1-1	CASSSGYIKGTEAFF
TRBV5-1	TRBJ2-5	CASRTGQVIIETQYF
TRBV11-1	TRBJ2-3	CASSPTSGGAGLADTQYF
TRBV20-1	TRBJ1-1	CSAIFRTAMNTEAFF